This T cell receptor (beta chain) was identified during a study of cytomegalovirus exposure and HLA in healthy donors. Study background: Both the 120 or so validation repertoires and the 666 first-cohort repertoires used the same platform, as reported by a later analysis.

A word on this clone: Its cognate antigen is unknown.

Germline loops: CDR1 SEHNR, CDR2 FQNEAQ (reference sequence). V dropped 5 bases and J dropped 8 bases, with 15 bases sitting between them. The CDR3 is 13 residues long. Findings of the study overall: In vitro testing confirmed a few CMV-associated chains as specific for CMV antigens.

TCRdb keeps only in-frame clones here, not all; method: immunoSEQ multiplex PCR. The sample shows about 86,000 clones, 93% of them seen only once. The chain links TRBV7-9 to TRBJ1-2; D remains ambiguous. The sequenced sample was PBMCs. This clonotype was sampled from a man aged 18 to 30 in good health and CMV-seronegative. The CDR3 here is CASSPGRFYGYTF. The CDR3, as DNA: TGTGCCAGCAGCCCCGGGAGATTCTACGGCTACACCTTC.